The sequence of this TCR beta chain was determined in a study of response to subunit inactivated influenza vaccine. Each CDR3 protein is one row after TCRdb ran MiXCR on the RT-PCR reads. The data contain about 700,000 distinct CDR3 sequences, approximately 14% of them seen just once; the ten biggest clones take up 7.6%. This clonotype was found a few times. Its target is not known. Germline CDR1 is SGDLS and CDR2 is YYNGEE. Trimming removed 3 bases at V and 4 bases at J, with 19 bases between. CDR3 length equals 16 residues. Findings of the study overall: Each seasonal influenza vaccination, the authors suggested, recruits few new T cells.

Sequencing used PBMCs from blood, obtained roughly 2 weeks before vaccination. The chain has TRBV9 and TRBJ1-2, with TRBD1 as a possible D gene (5 bases). The sequence was collected from a man between 45 and 60 years old who received an inactivated influenza vaccine. The CDR3 DNA reads TGTGCCAGCAGCGCCGGAGGGGAAAAGCTTGGCTATGGCTACACCTTC. This gives the protein CASSAGGEKLGYGYTF.